The following is a TCR beta chain sequence with its context. This clone came up a few times. Its antigen is not yet known. No base quality information exists; no much larger clone differs at one position. The data were taken from a study of TIL therapy for anti-PD-1-resistant metastatic lung cancer (dated by TCRdb to the early 2020s). General notes on the study: Tumors were harvested prior to any PD-1/PD-L1 blockade, after which nivolumab was administered to patients, and lymphodepletion, expanded TIL infusion and IL-2 were given to patients who progressed. Enrolled patients had a median age of roughly 50 years (range about 38-85) and a median tumor PD-L1 proportion score of approximately 6.2%. The cohort was predominantly lung adenocarcinoma, with a few EGFR-mutant and two ALK-rearranged tumors, and half of patients were current or former smokers. A median non-synonymous tumor mutation burden of more than 1.2 mutations per megabase was determined across the cohort by whole-exome sequencing. T cell receptor beta sequencing of tumor and peripheral blood was used to follow clonotypes across the tumor, the expanded TIL product and serial blood samples.

The intended sense of this specimen's time point label: pre-treatment sample, taken before nivolumab and TIL therapy. Between late 2017 and early 2020, a dual-center phase I trial enrolled adults who had stage 4 NSCLC. Samples came from a single-arm, open-label phase I trial of tumor-infiltrating lymphocyte therapy with nivolumab in advanced non-small cell lung cancer. Blood mononuclear cells from EDTA tubes were separated on a Ficoll gradient and snap-frozen as pellets, and DNA was extracted from the cells using a Qiagen mini-prep kit. The study at large found these results: The study protocol defined all tumor marker inferences as exploratory. Infused TIL clonotypes partially replaced the baseline peripheral repertoire then decayed over months, with no apparent association between persistence and response. The cohort was highly selected, including more treatment-naive, never-smoker and oncogene-addicted patients than is typical, which limits generalizability.

From the germline V gene, CDR1 is SGHTA and CDR2 is FQGTGA. The V and J ends are trimmed by 4 bases and 10 bases, leaving 20 bases between them. The CDR3 spans 15 residues, from the cysteine through the phenylalanine. The DNA shown is the 45-base CDR3, in frame from base 1. The immunoSEQ v3 hsTCRB kit was used to amplify TCR beta CDR3 regions from genomic DNA through bias-controlled multiplex PCR. TCR libraries were sequenced on an Illumina NextSeq 500 to 2 million to 2.5 million read pairs for survey level or roughly 4.5-6 million for deep level. The published analysis was carried out like this. V, D and J genes were assigned, non-productive sequences were removed, and clonality was reported by immunoSEQ Analyzer software. Repertoires were compared by productive Simpson clonality and by the Morisita overlap index of productive TRB rearrangements between infused TIL and blood. The absolute count of a clonotype in blood was estimated by multiplying the lymphocyte count by the CD3+ fraction and by the productive frequency of the clone. TCRdb carries this immuneACCESS record with in-frame sequences only. Its versions omit some clonotypes, under half of them owing to an unresolved V gene in the studies checked, with the rest unexplained. From that table come the V and J calls and clone size; the DNA was used to work out D and trimming. The sample yields roughly 16,000 clones; about 68% were counted once. The leading ten clones occupy around 35% of the sample.

Here the chain combines TRBV7-3 and TRBJ2-1; the D gene is possibly TRBD2, with 7 bases matching. Sequenced here: blood, sampled at baseline. This sequence was found in a person aged 25-80 years with non-small cell lung cancer. The DNA sequence follows: TGTGCCAGCAGCTCACAAGGGGGGGCCGGTTTCGAGCAGTTCTTC. This codes for CASSSQGGAGFEQFF.